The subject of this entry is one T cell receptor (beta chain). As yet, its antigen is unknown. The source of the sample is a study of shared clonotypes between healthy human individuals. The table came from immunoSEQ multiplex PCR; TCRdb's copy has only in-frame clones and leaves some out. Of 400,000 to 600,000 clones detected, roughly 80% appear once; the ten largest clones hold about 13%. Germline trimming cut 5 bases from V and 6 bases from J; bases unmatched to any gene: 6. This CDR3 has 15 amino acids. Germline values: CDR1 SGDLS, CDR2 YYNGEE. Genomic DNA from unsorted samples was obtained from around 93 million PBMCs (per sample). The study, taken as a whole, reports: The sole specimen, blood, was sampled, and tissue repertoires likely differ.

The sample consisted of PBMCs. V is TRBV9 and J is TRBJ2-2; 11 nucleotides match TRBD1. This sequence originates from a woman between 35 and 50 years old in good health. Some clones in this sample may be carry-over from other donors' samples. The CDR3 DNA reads TGTGCCAGCAGGAACCGGGACAGGGGGTCCGGGGAGCTGTTTTTT. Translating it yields CASRNRDRGSGELFF.